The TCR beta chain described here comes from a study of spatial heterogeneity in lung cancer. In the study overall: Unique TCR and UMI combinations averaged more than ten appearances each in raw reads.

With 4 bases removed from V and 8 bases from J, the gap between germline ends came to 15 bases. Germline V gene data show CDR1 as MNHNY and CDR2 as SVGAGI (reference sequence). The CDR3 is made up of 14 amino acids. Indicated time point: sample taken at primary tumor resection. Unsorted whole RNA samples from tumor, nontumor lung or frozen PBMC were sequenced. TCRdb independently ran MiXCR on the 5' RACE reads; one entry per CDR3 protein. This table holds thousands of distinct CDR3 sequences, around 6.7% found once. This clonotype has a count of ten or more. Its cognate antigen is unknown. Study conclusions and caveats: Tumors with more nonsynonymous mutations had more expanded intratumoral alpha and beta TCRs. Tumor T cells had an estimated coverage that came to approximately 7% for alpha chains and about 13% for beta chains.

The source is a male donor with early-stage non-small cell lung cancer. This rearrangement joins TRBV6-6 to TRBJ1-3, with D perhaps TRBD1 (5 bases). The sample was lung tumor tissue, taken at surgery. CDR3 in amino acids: CASSWQGPPDTIYF. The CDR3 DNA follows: TGTGCCAGCAGTTGGCAGGGACCTCCGGACACCATATATTTT.